This T cell receptor beta chain was retrieved from a study of beta chain features in type 1 diabetes. Study-wide context: The samples had approximately 100,000,000 sorted cells examined in all. Whole-study results and caveats: Shortening of TCRB CDR3s, moderate but significant, appeared in all four CD4+ subsets of Type 1 diabetes patients. Researchers caution that PCR might favor shorter templates, equally among patients and controls.

Every bit of the isolated RNA underwent reverse transcription, so sequencing read expressed TCRB transcripts. Generated by immunoSEQ multiplex PCR, the TCRdb table keeps only in-frame clones and is missing some. The sample yields around 400,000 clones, roughly 15% seen once. As to this clone: Its antigen remains unidentified.

This CDR3 comprises 13 residues. Germline loops: CDR1 SQVTM, CDR2 ANQGSEA. Trimming cost V 7 bases and J 7 bases, with 19 bases left between them. There was one heparinised blood draw per donor, averaging about 110 mL. The V call is TRBV29-1, the J call TRBJ2-5; the D gene is possibly TRBD1 (6 bases). Sequenced material: naive CD4+ T cells from blood. The sequence was collected from a woman between 18 and 29 years old in good health. The CDR3 region has the DNA TGCAGCGCCGGACAGCGGCCCATGGGGACCCAGTACTTC. Its protein product is CSAGQRPMGTQYF.